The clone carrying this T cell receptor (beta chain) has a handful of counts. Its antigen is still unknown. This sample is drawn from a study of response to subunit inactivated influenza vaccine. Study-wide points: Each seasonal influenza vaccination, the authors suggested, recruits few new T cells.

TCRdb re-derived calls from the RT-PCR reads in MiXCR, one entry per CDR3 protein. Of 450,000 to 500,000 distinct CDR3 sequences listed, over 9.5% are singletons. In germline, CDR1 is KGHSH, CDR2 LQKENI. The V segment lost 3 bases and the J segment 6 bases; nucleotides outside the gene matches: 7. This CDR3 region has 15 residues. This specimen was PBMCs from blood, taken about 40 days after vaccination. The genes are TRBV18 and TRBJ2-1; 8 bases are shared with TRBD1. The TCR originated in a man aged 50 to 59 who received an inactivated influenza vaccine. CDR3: CASSPARTGTNEQFF. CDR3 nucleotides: TGTGCCAGCTCACCTGCCCGGACAGGGACCAATGAGCAGTTCTTC.